Listed below are T cell receptor beta chains from one sample, sequenced in a study of shared clonotypes between healthy human individuals. The repertoire was sequenced with immunoSEQ multiplex PCR; TCRdb's copy has only in-frame clones and lacks some. The data hold roughly 1 million clones, with more than 65% observed a single time. Sequencing was carried out using memory CD4+ T cells sorted from blood. These receptors all come from a man between 18 and 35 years old in good health. Each CDR3 is given with its conserved first and last residue. D genes are given only for firm matches. Size values are once, few and many counts, or a class for expanded clones, and some rows have none.

cdr3_aa cdr3_nt j_call v_call d_call clone_size
CASSPPSGGLLRNEQFF TGCGCCAGCAGCCCCCCTAGCGGGGGGCTCCTCCGGAATGAGCAGTTCTTC TRBJ2-1 TRBV4-1 TRBD2 -
CASSLSLAGGPYEQYF TGTGCCAGCAGCTTAAGCCTAGCGGGAGGCCCCTACGAGCAGTACTTC TRBJ2-7 TRBV7-2 TRBD2 -
CAISAGTETQYF TGTGCCATCAGTGCGGGAACGGAGACCCAGTACTTC TRBJ2-5 TRBV10-3 - -
CASRSGVDRTQYF TGTGCCAGCCGGTCCGGGGTAGATCGGACCCAGTACTTC TRBJ2-5 TRBV14 - -
CASSPGDSYNSPLHF TGTGCCAGCTCTCCAGGGGATTCCTATAATTCACCCCTCCACTTT TRBJ1-6 TRBV18 - -
CASAPRWTGELFF TGTGCTAGTGCCCCACGGTGGACCGGGGAGCTGTTTTTT TRBJ2-2 TRBV12-5 - -
CASSPGTATDTQYF TGCGCCAGCAGCCCGGGGACTGCCACAGATACGCAGTATTTT TRBJ2-3 TRBV5-1 - -
CASSGQGRGTGELFF TGTGCCAGCAGCGGCCAGGGGAGGGGCACCGGGGAGCTGTTTTTT TRBJ2-2 TRBV9 - -
CASSLARSRGNEQFF TGTGCCAGCAGCTTGGCTCGGTCTCGGGGAAATGAGCAGTTCTTC TRBJ2-1 TRBV27 - -
CASSLSGGTSFYEQYF TGTGCCAGCAGTTTATCGGGTGGGACTAGTTTTTACGAGCAGTACTTC TRBJ2-7 TRBV27 TRBD2 few
CASSTVAAVTDYNEQFF TGTGCCAGCAGCACCGTAGCCGCGGTCACCGACTACAATGAGCAGTTCTTC TRBJ2-1 TRBV5-6 - -
CASSLEDRRENTIYF TGCGCCAGCAGCTTGGAAGACAGGAGAGAAAACACCATATATTTT TRBJ1-3 TRBV5-1 - once
CASNTGQGLSGSQHF TGTGCCAGTAATACAGGACAGGGTCTAAGTGGGTCCCAGCATTTT TRBJ1-5 TRBV19 TRBD1 few
CASSGLDSGQPQHF TGTGCCAGCAGCGGTCTGGATTCCGGTCAGCCCCAGCATTTT TRBJ1-5 TRBV6-1 - -
CASSWIGEATGELFF TGCGCCAGCAGCTGGATTGGGGAAGCCACCGGGGAGCTGTTTTTT TRBJ2-2 TRBV5-1 - -
CASSIKTLGSPLHF TGTGCCAGTAGTATTAAGACTTTGGGCTCACCCCTCCACTTT TRBJ1-6 TRBV19 - -
CASSQVQGTNTEAFF TGTGCCAGCTCACAGGTTCAGGGGACGAACACTGAAGCTTTCTTT TRBJ1-1 TRBV18 - -
CSARTVNTEAFF TGCAGCGCCAGGACAGTGAACACTGAAGCTTTCTTT TRBJ1-1 TRBV29-1 - -
CASSSGQGSLGYTF TGTGCCAGCAGTTCGGGACAGGGGAGCCTCGGCTACACCTTC TRBJ1-2 TRBV5-4 TRBD1 -
CASSPAGTGANVLTF TGTGCCAGCTCACCAGCGGGCACTGGGGCCAACGTCCTGACTTTC TRBJ2-6 TRBV18 - -
CASSSTIATNEKLFF TGCGCCAGCAGCTCCACGATTGCAACTAATGAAAAACTGTTTTTT TRBJ1-4 TRBV5-1 - -
CASSATGVREQFF TGTGCCAGCAGCGCAACAGGGGTTCGGGAGCAGTTCTTC TRBJ2-1 TRBV2 TRBD1 -
CASSKGQVANNEQFF TGTGCCAGCAGTAAAGGACAGGTAGCCAACAATGAGCAGTTCTTC TRBJ2-1 TRBV6-5 TRBD1 -
CASRPDRGHYEQYF TGTGCCAGCAGACCCGACAGGGGGCACTACGAGCAGTACTTC TRBJ2-7 TRBV5-8 TRBD1 -
CASRETSVTDEQFF TGTGCCAGCAGGGAGACTAGCGTAACGGATGAGCAGTTCTTC TRBJ2-1 TRBV6-5 TRBD2 -
CASSPGYSNQPQHF TGTGCCAGCAGCCCCGGATATAGCAATCAGCCCCAGCATTTT TRBJ1-5 TRBV7-2 - -
CASSPRAGENTEAFF TGCGCCAGCAGCCCTAGGGCAGGGGAGAACACTGAAGCTTTCTTT TRBJ1-1 TRBV4-1 - -
CASSEKGVGSNQPQHF TGTGCCAGCAGTGAGAAAGGGGTGGGTAGCAATCAGCCCCAGCATTTT TRBJ1-5 TRBV6-1 - -
CASIPGDFNEKLFF TGTGCCAGCATACCGGGAGACTTTAATGAAAAACTGTTTTTT TRBJ1-4 TRBV28 - -
CASSLSTRGGGELFF TGTGCCAGCAGCTTATCGACGAGAGGCGGCGGGGAGCTGTTTTTT TRBJ2-2 TRBV11-3 - -
CASSFNRGVSHEQYF TGTGCCAGCAGCTTTAACAGGGGAGTCTCCCACGAGCAGTACTTC TRBJ2-7 TRBV11-2 TRBD1 -
CASSYSGGWAQYF TGTGCCAGCAGTTACTCTGGAGGGTGGGCGCAGTACTTC TRBJ2-7 TRBV6-6 - -
CASRPRAGGAYNEQFF TGTGCCAGCAGACCGAGAGCGGGAGGTGCATACAATGAGCAGTTCTTC TRBJ2-1 TRBV2 TRBD2 few
CASSDSGRQPQHF TGTGCCAGCTCGGACTCAGGACGGCAGCCCCAGCATTTT TRBJ1-5 TRBV18 - -
CASSLGTSGGGPTGELFF TGTGCCAGCAGTTTGGGGACTAGCGGAGGAGGTCCCACCGGGGAGCTGTTTTTT TRBJ2-2 TRBV27 TRBD2 -
CASSYGQLNGNEQFF TGTGCCAGCAGCTACGGACAACTAAATGGGAATGAGCAGTTCTTC TRBJ2-1 TRBV11-3 - few
CASSPTGGRETGELFF TGTGCCAGCAGCCCTACAGGGGGCCGGGAGACCGGGGAGCTGTTTTTT TRBJ2-2 TRBV5-4 TRBD1 -
CASSLGVQNTEAFF TGTGCCAGCAGCTTAGGGGTCCAGAACACTGAAGCTTTCTTT TRBJ1-1 TRBV7-2 - -
CASSIIQEETQYF TGTGCCAGTAGCATTATACAGGAAGAGACCCAGTACTTC TRBJ2-5 TRBV19 - many
CSVHRANGELFF TGCAGCGTTCACAGGGCGAACGGGGAGCTGTTTTTT TRBJ2-2 TRBV29-1 - -
CATRELQGTYNEQFF TGTGCCACCAGGGAACTACAGGGGACCTACAATGAGCAGTTCTTC TRBJ2-1 TRBV19 TRBD1 once